There are a few counts of the clone carrying this T cell receptor (beta chain). Antigen: not known. The junction differs from germline at one of its ends, possibly a read error. This entry belongs to a study of breast tumors, draining lymph nodes, adjacent tissues. Findings of the study overall: Data fit most tumor T cells coming from lymph node, expanding in tumor.

This CDR3 contains 13 residues. CDR1 is MNHEY and CDR2 is SVGEGT in the germline V gene. TCRdb redid the calling of the multiplex PCR reads with MiXCR, one entry per CDR3 protein. The sample lists about 270,000 distinct CDR3 sequences, roughly 31% seen once, with over 0.95% in the top ten. Breast cancer patients provided tissue from their axillary draining lymph nodes. The rearrangement links TRBV6-2 or TRBV6-3 to TRBJ2-3; D gene ambiguous. Sequencing input: axillary lymph node tissue. The source of this sequence is a female donor with breast cancer. Some clones in this sample may be carry-over from other donors' samples. The CDR3 loop reads CASRYSSTDTQYF. The CDR3, as DNA: TGTGCCAGCAGGTACTCTAGCACAGATACGCAGTATTTT.